A selection of T cell receptor beta chains follows, all from one sample in a study of shared clonotypes between healthy human individuals. The assay was immunoSEQ multiplex PCR, and TCRdb's table has in-frame clones only and misses some. The top ten clones hold around 1.7% of a sample with some 2,100,000 clones, about 93% of them seen once. Sequencing was done on a sample of naive CD8+ T cells from PBMCs. The source is a man younger than 35 in good health. Some clones in this sample may be carry-over from other donors' samples. CDR3s include the opening cysteine and the closing phenylalanine or tryptophan. The D gene is left open where the match is weak. For some rows the clone size is stated as once, few or many, or as a class when expanded; others skip it.

J: TRBJ1-2; size: .; V: TRBV19; D: TRBD1; DNA: TGTGCCAGTAGTGGCCGGGACAGTTTGTATGGCTACACCTTC; CDR3: CASSGRDSLYGYTF
J: TRBJ1-1; size: .; V: TRBV28; D: .; DNA: TGTGCCAGCAGCCCCCCCTTAAGAGGGCTTTGGACTGAAGCTTTCTTT; CDR3: CASSPPLRGLWTEAFF
J: TRBJ2-3; size: .; V: TRBV28; D: .; DNA: TGTGCCAGCAGTTTACAGAAAAGGGGTACAGATACGCAGTATTTT; CDR3: CASSLQKRGTDTQYF
J: TRBJ2-7; size: .; V: TRBV7-9; D: .; DNA: TGTGCCAGCAGCTTAGTCGCCCCCCCTTACGAGCAGTACTTC; CDR3: CASSLVAPPYEQYF
J: TRBJ2-7; size: .; V: TRBV10-1; D: .; DNA: TGCGCCAGCAGTGATTCCTGGGGGGAGCAGTACTTC; CDR3: CASSDSWGEQYF
J: TRBJ2-5; size: .; V: TRBV10-3; D: .; DNA: TGTGCCATCAGTGAGTCGGGGGTGGACATCTACCAAGAGACCCAGTACTTC; CDR3: CAISESGVDIYQETQYF
J: TRBJ2-5; size: once; V: TRBV28; D: .; DNA: TGTGCCAGCAGGGGCCAACAGCGGCTAGAATCGGACGAGACCCAGTACTTC; CDR3: CASRGQQRLESDETQYF
J: TRBJ2-7; size: .; V: TRBV10-1; D: TRBD2; DNA: TGCGCCAGCAGTGCTGAGACTAGCGGGAGTCCCTCTACGATGCAGTACTTC; CDR3: CASSAETSGSPSTMQYF
J: TRBJ1-1; size: .; V: TRBV11-2; D: TRBD1; DNA: TGTGCCAGCAGCCCTCGGACAGGGATGAACACTGAAGCTTTCTTT; CDR3: CASSPRTGMNTEAFF
J: TRBJ2-3; size: .; V: TRBV29-1; D: TRBD1; DNA: TGCAGCGCCGGACAGGGAACCACAGATACGCAGTATTTT; CDR3: CSAGQGTTDTQYF
J: TRBJ2-1; size: .; V: TRBV27; D: .; DNA: TGTGCCAGCAGTTTGTTAGGAAACAATGAGCAGTTCTTC; CDR3: CASSLLGNNEQFF
J: TRBJ2-5; size: .; V: TRBV4-1; D: .; DNA: TGCGCCAGCAGCCAAACTAGGTTAGAGACCCAGTACTTC; CDR3: CASSQTRLETQYF
J: TRBJ1-1; size: few; V: TRBV30; D: TRBD1; DNA: TGTGCCTGGAGTGTTCCGTGGACAGGGTTGACTGAAGCTTTCTTT; CDR3: CAWSVPWTGLTEAFF
J: TRBJ1-1; size: .; V: TRBV28; D: .; DNA: TGTGCCAGCAGTTTATGGGGGTGGGAAGCTTTCTTT; CDR3: CASSLWGWEAFF
J: TRBJ2-1; size: few; V: TRBV9; D: .; DNA: TGTGCCAGCAGCGTAGTAGGGGTGAGTGAGCAGTTCTTC; CDR3: CASSVVGVSEQFF
J: TRBJ1-2; size: .; V: TRBV13; D: .; DNA: TGTGCCAGCAGCCCCGGAGGGGCTAACTATGGCTACACCTTC; CDR3: CASSPGGANYGYTF
J: TRBJ2-2; size: .; V: TRBV28; D: .; DNA: TGTGCCAGCTCATGGCAGACGAACACCGGGGAGCTGTTTTTT; CDR3: CASSWQTNTGELFF
J: TRBJ2-7; size: .; V: TRBV27; D: TRBD2; DNA: TGTGCCAGCAGTAGGGTAGCGGGAGGGATTATCCGCCACGAGCAGTACTTC; CDR3: CASSRVAGGIIRHEQYF
J: TRBJ2-7; size: .; V: TRBV7-9; D: .; DNA: TGTGCCAGCAGCCCAGCGGACCCCTCCTACGAGCAGTACTTC; CDR3: CASSPADPSYEQYF
J: TRBJ2-7; size: .; V: TRBV28; D: .; DNA: TGTGCCAGCAGTTTCGGGGGTACGCTATACGAGCAGTACTTC; CDR3: CASSFGGTLYEQYF
J: TRBJ2-5; size: .; V: TRBV14; D: .; DNA: TGTGCCAGCAGCCTAGGCCCCCTGGGGGAGACCCAGTACTTC; CDR3: CASSLGPLGETQYF
J: TRBJ2-7; size: .; V: TRBV27; D: TRBD1; DNA: TGTGCCAGCAGGCAAGGGGGCGGGACAGGGGCCCCCGAGCAGTACTTC; CDR3: CASRQGGGTGAPEQYF
J: TRBJ2-5; size: .; V: TRBV5-1; D: .; DNA: TGCGCCAGCAGCTTGGTGGAATACCAAGAGACCCAGTACTTC; CDR3: CASSLVEYQETQYF
J: TRBJ2-3; size: .; V: TRBV25-1; D: .; DNA: TGTGCCAGCAAAGGACCTAGCACAGATACGCAGTATTTT; CDR3: CASKGPSTDTQYF
J: TRBJ2-7; size: once; V: TRBV27; D: TRBD1; DNA: TGTGCCAGCAGGACAGGGGGCTTCAACGAGCAGTACTTC; CDR3: CASRTGGFNEQYF
J: TRBJ1-1; size: .; V: TRBV7-9; D: .; DNA: TGTGCCAGCAGCTTCCCGAAGAGGGGACTGCGGGACACTGAAGCTTTCTTT; CDR3: CASSFPKRGLRDTEAFF
J: TRBJ1-5; size: .; V: TRBV7-8; D: TRBD1; DNA: TGTGCCAGCAGCCCCGACAGGGGCAATCAGCCCCAGCATTTT; CDR3: CASSPDRGNQPQHF
J: TRBJ2-1; size: .; V: TRBV5-5; D: .; DNA: TGTGCCAGCAGCTTGTCTGGCAATGAGCAGTTCTTC; CDR3: CASSLSGNEQFF
J: TRBJ2-7; size: .; V: TRBV5-6; D: .; DNA: TGTGCCAGTTCGAGGACAGACGGACTAGAGGAGCAGTACTTC; CDR3: CASSRTDGLEEQYF
J: TRBJ2-7; size: .; V: TRBV4-3; D: TRBD2; DNA: TGCGCCAGCAGCCTGGCTAGCGGGAGCTCCTACGAGCAGTACTTC; CDR3: CASSLASGSSYEQYF
J: TRBJ1-1; size: few; V: TRBV30; D: .; DNA: TGTGCCTGGACGGCCGGCGGCGGGACTGAAGCTTTCTTT; CDR3: CAWTAGGGTEAFF
J: TRBJ2-7; size: once; V: TRBV7-2; D: .; DNA: TGTGCCAGCAGCTTGGGCGCAGGGGCCGAGCAGTACTTC; CDR3: CASSLGAGAEQYF
J: TRBJ1-1; size: .; V: TRBV7-9; D: TRBD1; DNA: TGTGCCAGCAGCCCCCAGGGGGCGATGAACACTGAAGCTTTCTTT; CDR3: CASSPQGAMNTEAFF
J: TRBJ2-7; size: .; V: TRBV2; D: TRBD2; DNA: TGTGCCAGCAGAGATAGCGGGAGAGTCTACGAGCAGTACTTC; CDR3: CASRDSGRVYEQYF
J: TRBJ2-1; size: .; V: TRBV2; D: .; DNA: TGTGCCAGCAGTGAAGTCTCGGCGGTCTCTCTAATAAACAATGAGCAGTTCTTC; CDR3: CASSEVSAVSLINNEQFF
J: TRBJ1-2; size: .; V: TRBV7-8; D: .; DNA: TGTGCCAGCAGCTTAGTAGTGACACTCACCGGGTATGGCTACACCTTC; CDR3: CASSLVVTLTGYGYTF
J: TRBJ2-7; size: .; V: TRBV7-9; D: .; DNA: TGTGCCACCCCGGGGGTGGGCAACGAGCAGTACTTC; CDR3: CATPGVGNEQYF
J: TRBJ2-1; size: .; V: TRBV7-6; D: TRBD2; DNA: TGTGCCAGCAGCTTAGGACTAGCGGGTAACTCCTACAATGAGCAGTTCTTC; CDR3: CASSLGLAGNSYNEQFF
J: TRBJ2-7; size: .; V: TRBV5-1; D: TRBD2; DNA: TGCGCCAGCACAGGACTAGCGGGAGACGAGCAGTACTTC; CDR3: CASTGLAGDEQYF
J: TRBJ1-1; size: .; V: TRBV9; D: .; DNA: TGTGCCAGCAGCGTCCGTCCAGGGGACGCCACCATTGAAGCTTTCTTT; CDR3: CASSVRPGDATIEAFF
J: TRBJ2-1; size: .; V: TRBV6-4; D: .; DNA: TGTGCCAGCAGTGAGGTGGCGGAGGGGATTTACAATGAGCAGTTCTTC; CDR3: CASSEVAEGIYNEQFF
J: TRBJ2-5; size: .; V: TRBV5-4; D: TRBD1; DNA: TGTGCCAGCAGGCCCGGGACAGGGGGCGCCCGGGAGACCCAGTACTTC; CDR3: CASRPGTGGARETQYF
J: TRBJ2-7; size: .; V: TRBV30; D: .; DNA: TGTGCCTGGGTTGAACAGGGTCGCGAGCAGTACTTC; CDR3: CAWVEQGREQYF
J: TRBJ1-5; size: .; V: TRBV7-8; D: .; DNA: TGTGCCAGCAGCTTAGCGCGGGGGACGAATCAGCCCCAGCATTTT; CDR3: CASSLARGTNQPQHF
J: TRBJ2-1; size: .; V: TRBV9; D: .; DNA: TGTGCCAGCAGCCCCACCGGAGCGGGTGGGTACAATGAGCAGTTCTTC; CDR3: CASSPTGAGGYNEQFF
J: TRBJ2-1; size: .; V: TRBV11-2; D: TRBD2; DNA: TGTGCCAGCAGCTTACTAGCGGGAGCTTACAATGAGCAGTTCTTC; CDR3: CASSLLAGAYNEQFF
J: TRBJ2-1; size: .; V: TRBV5-1; D: TRBD1; DNA: TGCGCCAGCAGCCTGGGGGTAGGGACAGGGGTCTACAATGAGCAGTTCTTC; CDR3: CASSLGVGTGVYNEQFF
J: TRBJ1-1; size: .; V: TRBV5-8; D: .; DNA: TGTGCCAGCAGCTTGGGACCTTCCGCCCGGGCTTTCTTT; CDR3: CASSLGPSARAFF
J: TRBJ2-1; size: once; V: TRBV5-6; D: .; DNA: TGTGCCAGCAGCTTACTAGCTAATGAGCAGTTCTTC; CDR3: CASSLLANEQFF
J: TRBJ1-3; size: .; V: TRBV11-2; D: .; DNA: TGTGCCAGCAGCTTCCCTACTGCGGGGGGGCTAAGAGGAAACACCATATATTTT; CDR3: CASSFPTAGGLRGNTIYF